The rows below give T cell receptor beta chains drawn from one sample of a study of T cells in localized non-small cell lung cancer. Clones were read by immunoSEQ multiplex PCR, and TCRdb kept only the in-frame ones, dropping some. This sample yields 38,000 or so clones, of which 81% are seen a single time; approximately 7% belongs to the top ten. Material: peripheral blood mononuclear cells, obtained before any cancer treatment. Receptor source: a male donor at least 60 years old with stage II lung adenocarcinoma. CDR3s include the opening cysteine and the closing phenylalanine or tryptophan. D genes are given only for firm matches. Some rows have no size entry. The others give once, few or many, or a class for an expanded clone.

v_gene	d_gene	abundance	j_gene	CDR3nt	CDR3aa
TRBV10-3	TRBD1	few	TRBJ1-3	TGTGCCAGCATACAGGGGGGAAACTCTGGAAACACCATATATTTT	CASIQGGNSGNTIYF
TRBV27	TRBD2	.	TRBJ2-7	TGTGCCAGCAGTTTATCAGGCGGGGGGTCCTACGAGCAGTACTTC	CASSLSGGGSYEQYF
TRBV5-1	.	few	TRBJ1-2	TGCGCCAGCAGCACCGGGACCGTTTCTTATGGCTACACCTTC	CASSTGTVSYGYTF
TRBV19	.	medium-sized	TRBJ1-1	TGTGCCAGTAGTATGGGCGGCGTGAACACTGAAGCTTTCTTT	CASSMGGVNTEAFF
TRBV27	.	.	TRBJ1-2	.	CASSSSDRWIGYTF
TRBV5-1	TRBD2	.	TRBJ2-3	TGCACCAGCAGACTAGCGGGAGTGAGCACAGATACGCAGTATTTT	CTSRLAGVSTDTQYF
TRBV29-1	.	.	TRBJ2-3	TGCAGCGTTGAAGACCCAGCAGATACGCAGTATTTT	CSVEDPADTQYF
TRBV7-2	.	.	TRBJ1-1	TGTGCCAGCAGTCTTATCATTAAGAACACTGAAGCTTTCTTT	CASSLIIKNTEAFF
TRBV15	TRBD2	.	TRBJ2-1	TGTGCCACCAGCATACCCTTAGGGCTAGCGGGCCTAGATGGTTACAATGAGCAGTTCTTC	CATSIPLGLAGLDGYNEQFF
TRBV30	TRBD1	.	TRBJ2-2	TGTGCCTGGGGGGCAGGGGGCACCGGGGAGCTGTTTTTT	CAWGAGGTGELFF
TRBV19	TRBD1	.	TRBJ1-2	TGTGCCAGTAGTATAGGTTCGGGACAGCTGGGTAACTATGGCTACACCTTC	CASSIGSGQLGNYGYTF
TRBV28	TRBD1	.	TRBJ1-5	TGTGCCAGCGATAGCGGGACAGGGACCAATCAGCCCCAGCATTTT	CASDSGTGTNQPQHF
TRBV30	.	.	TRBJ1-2	TGTGCCTGGAGGGTGACAGATGGCTACACCTTC	CAWRVTDGYTF
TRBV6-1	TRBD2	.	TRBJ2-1	TGTGCCAGCAGTCGGACTAGCGGGAGCATCAATGAGCAGTTCTTC	CASSRTSGSINEQFF
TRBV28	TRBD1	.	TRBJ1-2	TGTGCCAGCAGTTTACGGGACAGGGTAGACGGCTACACCTTC	CASSLRDRVDGYTF
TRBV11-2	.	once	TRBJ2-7	TGTGCCAGCAGCGTAATACACGGACCCGCCTACGAGCAGTACTTC	CASSVIHGPAYEQYF
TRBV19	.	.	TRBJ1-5	TGTGCCACCGAACACCCTCCCGGGGGGCATCAGCCCCAGCATTTT	CATEHPPGGHQPQHF
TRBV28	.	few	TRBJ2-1	TGTGCCAGCAGTTATTACGGGGCTCATGAGCAGTTCTTC	CASSYYGAHEQFF
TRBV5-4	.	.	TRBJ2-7	TGTGCCAGCAGCTCCAAATCGGTCAGGGGCGAGCAGTACTTC	CASSSKSVRGEQYF
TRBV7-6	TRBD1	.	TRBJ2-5	TGTGCCAGCAGCCGAACAGGGGGCACGGTAGAGACCCAGTACTTC	CASSRTGGTVETQYF
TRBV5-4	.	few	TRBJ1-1	TGTGCCAGCAGCTCCGCCGGCACTGAAGCTTTCTTT	CASSSAGTEAFF
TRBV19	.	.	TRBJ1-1	TGTGCCAGTAGTACAAGGGCCTCGGCCCCTGAAGCTTTCTTT	CASSTRASAPEAFF
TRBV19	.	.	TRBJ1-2	TGTGCCAGTAGTGTGGACCGCTATGGCTACACCTTC	CASSVDRYGYTF
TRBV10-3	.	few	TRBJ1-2	TGTGCCATCTCCTTACAGTCCGACTATGGCTACACCTTC	CAISLQSDYGYTF
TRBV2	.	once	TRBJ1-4	TGTGCCAGCAGTGTTCAGGGTCCCTCAACTAATGAAAAACTGTTTTTT	CASSVQGPSTNEKLFF